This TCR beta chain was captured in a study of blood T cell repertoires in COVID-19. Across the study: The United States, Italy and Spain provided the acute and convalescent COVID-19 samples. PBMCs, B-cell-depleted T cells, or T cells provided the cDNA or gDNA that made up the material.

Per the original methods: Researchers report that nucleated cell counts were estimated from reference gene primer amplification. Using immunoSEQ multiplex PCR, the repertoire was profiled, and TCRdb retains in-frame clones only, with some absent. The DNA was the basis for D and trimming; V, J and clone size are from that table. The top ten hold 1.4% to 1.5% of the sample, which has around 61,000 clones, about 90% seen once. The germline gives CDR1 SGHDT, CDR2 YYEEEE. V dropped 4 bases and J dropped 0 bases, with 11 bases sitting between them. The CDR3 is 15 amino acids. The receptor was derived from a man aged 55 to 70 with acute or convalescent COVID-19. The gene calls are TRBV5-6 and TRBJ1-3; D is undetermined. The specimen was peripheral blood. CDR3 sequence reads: CASSTDGLSGNTIYF. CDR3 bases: TGTGCCAGCAGCACGGACGGACTCTCTGGAAACACCATATATTTT.